This T cell receptor (beta chain) was sequenced for a study of blood T cell repertoires in COVID-19. Study as a whole: Whether acute or convalescent, the COVID-19 samples came from the United States, Italy and Spain. T cells, B-cell-depleted T cells, or PBMCs provided the cDNA or gDNA that served as material.

In the original processing: By means of reference gene primer amplification, nucleated cell counts were estimated. Sequencing was performed with immunoSEQ multiplex PCR; in TCRdb, only in-frame clones are kept and a portion is missing. V and J calls plus clone size are reproduced from that table; the DNA served to infer D and trimming. This table has 200,000 to 250,000 clones, approximately 80% appearing once. V was pared by 6 bases and J by 4 bases, with 13 bases between. The CDR3 totals 14 residues. Germline CDR1 MDHEN, CDR2 SYDVKM. The sample taken for sequencing was peripheral blood. V usage is TRBV28 and J usage is TRBJ1-5; weak D call: TRBD1 (5 bases). The TCR was taken from a woman aged 45-65 years with acute or convalescent COVID-19. CDR3: CASSLGAQNQPQHF. The DNA of the CDR3 is TGTGCCAGCAGCTTAGGGGCACAGAATCAGCCCCAGCATTTT.